One and the same sample provided the 19 T cell receptor beta chains below, sequenced in a study of beta chain features in type 1 diabetes. The entirety of the isolated RNA underwent reverse transcription, so expressed TCRB transcripts were sequenced. Some clones are missing from TCRdb's copy, which holds only in-frame ones; the method was immunoSEQ multiplex PCR. The sample shows about 700,000 clones, roughly 12% of them seen only once. Points from the study as a whole: Type 1 diabetes patients had TCRB CDR3s that were shorter (moderately but significantly so) in all four CD4+ subsets.

No antigen is known for these receptors. Sequenced sample: naive CD4+ T cells from blood. All receptors come from a man between 18 and 35 years old with type 1 diabetes.

This clone was detected only a few times. The chain couples TRBV29-1 to TRBJ2-2; D call uncertain. The CDR3 sequence is 11 residues long. The germline gives CDR1 SQVTM, CDR2 ANQGSEA. V was pared by 5 bases and J by 1 base, with 2 bases between. The CDR3 loop reads CSVQNTGELFF. The CDR3 DNA reads TGCAGCGTTCAGAACACCGGGGAGCTGTTTTTT.

This clone was seen only a few times. This rearrangement joins TRBV21-1 to TRBJ2-3; TRBD2, the table's D call, lacks a check against the DNA. TRBV21-1 corresponds to a pseudogene. The CDR3 extends over 19 amino acids. For the CDR3, the DNA is TGTGCCAGCAGCAGAGGACTAGCGGGGGAAGACCCTCGCACAGATACGCAGTATTTT. This codes for CASSRGLAGEDPRTDTQYF.

Here the CDR3 reads CASSPVAGTGPPRTF. The CDR3 coding sequence is TGTGCCAGCTCACCCGTTGCCGGGACAGGGCCCCCGAGGACCTTC. The chain couples TRBV18 to TRBJ1-2; TRBD1 matches at 9 bases. The trim removed 3 bases at V and 14 bases at J, leaving 16 bases unmatched. The CDR3 loop spans 15 amino acids. CDR1 is KGHSH and CDR2 is LQKENI in the germline V gene.

The V call is TRBV12-2, the J call TRBJ2-7; TRBD1, the table's D call, was not compared with the DNA. TRBV12-2 has pseudogene status. There are 17 residues in the CDR3. Here the CDR3 reads CASRFPRVDRVFHEQYF. The DNA of the CDR3 is TGTGCAAGTCGCTTTCCTCGGGTGGACAGGGTGTTCCACGAGCAGTACTTC.

The chain employs TRBV6-1 and TRBJ1-1; D ambiguous. This CDR3 is built from 15 residues. Germline V lookup: CDR1 MNHNS, CDR2 SASEGT. The ends were cut back, 7 bases at V and 1 base at J, with 16 bases in the middle. The DNA of the CDR3 is TGTGCCAGCACGGGCGCAGGCCTCTCGAACACTGAAGCTTTCTTT. Residues: CASTGAGLSNTEAFF.

The chain joins TRBV2 to TRBJ1-1; possible D gene TRBD1, 6 bases. Trimming cost V 7 bases and J 7 bases, with 10 bases left between them. The length of the CDR3 is 11 residues. Germline CDR1 and CDR2: SNHLY and FYNNEI. CDR3 coding DNA: TGTGCCAGCAAGGGGGAGGGTGAAGCTTTCTTT. Translation gives CASKGEGEAFF.

The chain recombines TRBV29-1 with TRBJ1-1; D is unresolved. V was pared by 6 bases and J by 1 base, with 12 bases between. Germline CDR1 and CDR2: SQVTM and ANQGSEA. This CDR3 spans 13 amino acids. The CDR3 nucleotides are TGCAGCGTGGCGCGTCAGGCGAACACTGAAGCTTTCTTT. Translated: CSVARQANTEAFF.

The chain employs TRBV18 and TRBJ2-7; D gene unclear. Germline V CDR1 and CDR2: KGHSH, LQKENI. CDR3 length: 13 amino acids. V lost 5 bases to trimming and J lost 2 bases, with 10 bases between them. CDR3 residues: CASSGQLTYEQYF. The CDR3 DNA follows: TGTGCCAGCTCAGGGCAGCTAACCTACGAGCAGTACTTC.

The chain is built from TRBV20-1 and TRBJ1-5, with unresolved D. This CDR3 region has 11 residues. The ends were cut back, 0 bases at V and 13 bases at J, with 10 bases in the middle. The germline CDR1 and CDR2 sequences are DFQATT and SNEGSKA (reference sequence). CDR3 residues: CSARDVPNQHF. CDR3 DNA: TGCAGTGCTAGAGATGTCCCCAATCAGCATTTT.

This clone was counted between two and nine times. The chain has TRBV7-9 and TRBJ1-1; no definite D call. CDR3 length equals 13 residues. CDR1 and CDR2 (germline): SEHNR, FQNEAQ (reference sequence). Trimming left V 7 bases short and J 4 bases short, with 13 bases between. In nucleotides, the CDR3 is TGTGCCAGCACCGCTGGGTATCCCACTGAAGCTTTCTTT. This encodes CASTAGYPTEAFF.

As to this clone: A much larger clone lies one base from this, so it may be a read error. The gene calls are TRBV7-8 and TRBJ2-5; D not resolved. Trimming removed 4 bases from V and 3 bases from J, with 3 bases in between. This CDR3 is built from 11 residues. The germline V gene encodes CDR1 SGHVS and CDR2 FQNEAQ. CDR3 sequence (DNA): TGTGCCAGCAGCTCCAAAGAGACCCAGTACTTC. Encoded protein: CASSSKETQYF.

This clone was counted a few times. The genes are TRBV29-1 and TRBJ2-2; TRBD2 is a possible D gene (6 bases). The CDR3 totals 13 residues. With 6 bases removed from V and 8 bases from J, the gap between germline ends came to 16 bases. Germline values: CDR1 SQVTM, CDR2 ANQGSEA. CDR3 in DNA: TGCAGCGTCGCCCGGGGGACCATAGGGGAGCTGTTTTTT. Protein sequence: CSVARGTIGELFF.

In its sample, this clone was seen a few times. The V call is TRBV6-5, the J call TRBJ1-5; D uncertain. CDR1 MNHEY and CDR2 SVGAGI come from the germline V gene. Trimming took 0 bases from V and 5 from J, leaving 11 bases between them. CDR3 length: 15 residues. CDR3 nucleotide sequence: TGTGCCAGCAGTTACTCGGTGTCTGGGGATCAGCCCCAGCATTTT. Encoded protein: CASSYSVSGDQPQHF.

V gene TRBV10-3 combines with J gene TRBJ2-2; TRBD1 or TRBD2 may be the D gene (5 bases each). Between the trimmed V and J ends, which lost 0 bases and 0 bases, there was a span of 8 bases. Looked up from germline, CDR1 is ENHRY and CDR2 is SYGVKD. The CDR3 spans 16 residues. The CDR3: CAISESGTANTGELFF. For the CDR3, the DNA is TGTGCCATCAGTGAGTCAGGGACGGCGAACACCGGGGAGCTGTTTTTT.

In its sample, this clone was seen a few times. The chain links TRBV6-5 to TRBJ1-4; D call uncertain. The CDR3 extends over 14 amino acids. CDR1 MNHEY and CDR2 SVGAGI come from the germline V gene. The ends were cut back, 9 bases at V and 2 bases at J, with 13 bases in the middle. The CDR3 coding sequence is TGTGCCAGTGGTCGGGTCGGTACTAATGAAAAACTGTTTTTT. Residues: CASGRVGTNEKLFF.

The V gene is TRBV18, the J gene TRBJ1-2; D is unclear. The V gene lost 4 bases and the J gene lost 4 bases, with 13 bases spanning the gap. This CDR3 comprises 14 residues. Per the germline V gene, CDR1 is KGHSH and CDR2 is LQKENI. The CDR3 DNA reads TGTGCCAGCTCACGGGCGGAGACGATCTATGGCTACACCTTC. This sequence encodes CASSRAETIYGYTF.

V is TRBV27 and J is TRBJ1-5, with a possible D match to TRBD1 (6 bases). Looked up from germline, CDR1 is MNHEY and CDR2 is SMNVEV (reference sequence). The CDR3 is 14 amino acids. The germline V and J ends were trimmed by 7 bases and 5 bases, with 15 bases remaining between them. The CDR3 nucleotides read TGTGCCAGCACCAATGGGGCAGGGGATCAGCCCCAGCATTTT. Amino acid sequence: CASTNGAGDQPQHF.

The chain links TRBV7-9 to TRBJ2-7; D possibly corresponds to TRBD1 (5 bases). The CDR3 runs 14 residues. Trimming pared 4 bases from V and 2 bases from J, leaving 12 bases between. Germline CDR1 and CDR2: SEHNR and FQNEAQ (reference sequence). CDR3 DNA: TGTGCCAGCAGCTACCCGAACAGGCCCTACGAGCAGTACTTC. Translating gives CASSYPNRPYEQYF.

The chain uses TRBV6-1 and TRBJ1-1; no definite D call. V was trimmed by 2 bases and J by 5 bases, leaving 6 bases between them. Germline loops: CDR1 MNHNS, CDR2 SASEGT. CDR3 length: 12 residues. The CDR3 DNA reads TGTGCCAGCAGTGAACTTGGGACTGAAGCTTTCTTT. Translated: CASSELGTEAFF.